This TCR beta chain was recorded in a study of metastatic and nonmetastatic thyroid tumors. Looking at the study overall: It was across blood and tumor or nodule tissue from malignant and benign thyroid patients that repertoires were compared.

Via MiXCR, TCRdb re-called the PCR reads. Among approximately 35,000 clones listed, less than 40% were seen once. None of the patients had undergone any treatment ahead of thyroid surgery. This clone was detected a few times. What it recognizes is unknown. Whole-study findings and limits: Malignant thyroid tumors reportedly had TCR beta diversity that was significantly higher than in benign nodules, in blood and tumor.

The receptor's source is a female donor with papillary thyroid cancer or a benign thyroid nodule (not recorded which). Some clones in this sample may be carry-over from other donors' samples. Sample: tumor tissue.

The CDR3 is CASSLSGGQGLNYGYTF. In nucleotides, the CDR3 is TGTGCCAGCAGTTTATCGGGGGGACAGGGCTTAAACTATGGCTACACCTTC. V and J are TRBV27 and TRBJ1-2, with 9 bases identical to TRBD1. Unmatched junction bases numbered 7, after V lost 0 bases and J lost 2 bases. The germline CDR1 and CDR2 sequences are MNHEY and SMNVEV (reference sequence). This CDR3 region has 17 residues.